The present T cell receptor beta chain was sequenced within a study of blood T cells in healthy people across ages (dated by TCRdb to the mid-2010s). Study-level background: In model experiments, template switching captured about one uniquely barcoded TCR beta cDNA molecule for every two T cells. Using deep sequencing normalized with unique cDNA molecular identifiers, the study measured how TCR beta repertoire diversity changes with age. Four age groups were formed from the donors: young (average roughly 15 years), middle-aged (around 41), aged (around 68) and long-lived (around 82). To avoid experimental bias, donors of different ages were randomly spread across the sequencing lanes. The study analyzed two additional independent replicas of 1 million unique cDNA reads from the same blood draw for two donors, one aged 18 to 30 and one aged 80 or older. Overall study outcomes, separate from this receptor: Because donor CMV infection status was unknown, age-related changes in expanded clonotypes were potentially confounded. Bulk unsorted PBMC profiling prevented conclusive comparison of naive and antigen-experienced compartments. The percentage of naive T cells measured by flow cytometry correlated strongly with observed TCR beta diversity. Total diversity estimates from one million sequenced T cells were considered lower bounds and underestimates. Compared with the aged group, more naive CD4+ T cells, fewer expanded clones and increased TCR diversity were shown by the long-lived group, suggesting age selection. As age increased, observed TCR beta diversity per million T cells dropped in a roughly linear way, and a significant reduction was already evident by age 40.

The method behind the library was 5' RACE. The instrument given in TCRdb is Illumina HiSeq 2500. A second PCR of about 7 to 12 cycles was performed with a sample-barcoded 5' primer and a J-beta primer mix. A unique molecular identifier was introduced onto each TCR beta cDNA molecule by a template-switch 5' adaptor carrying 12 random nucleotides. At least 3 million CDR3-containing paired-end reads were obtained from each sample. The Mint cDNA synthesis kit, primed by a TRBC-specific oligonucleotide, was used to synthesize first-strand cDNA from all RNA. Following uracil-DNA glycosylase treatment, all cDNA underwent a first 18-cycle PCR with the universal primers M1SS and BC2_uni_R. In the source study's methods: Normalization of each sample was performed by random selection of 1 million high-quality reads, each carrying a distinct molecular identifier. Reads with shared molecular identifiers were discarded instead of being binned into consensus sequences. MiTCR, with a Q25 quality threshold and the strictest error-elimination algorithm, was used for CDR3 identification, clonotype clustering and error correction. A nonparametric unseen species model with Euler transformation was used to estimate a lower bound on total TCR beta diversity. TCRdb trimmed the raw reads at Q25, called clones with MiXCR and kept productive beta chains. Each entry is one CDR3 protein sequence, shown with its most common DNA and genes. In this record, the V and J calls reflect TCRdb's handling and not the investigators' own analysis. The sample contains around 670,000 distinct CDR3 sequences, about 30% of them found a single time. The top ten clonotypes cover about a sixth of the sample.

From the germline V gene, CDR1 is SNHLY and CDR2 is FYNNEI. The CDR3 sequence holds 13 residues, the cysteine and phenylalanine included. Just CDR3 DNA is preserved here, 39 bases in frame from base 1. V is clipped by 4 bases and J by 1 base, and the sequence between their germline boundaries is 7 bases long. The donors were 40 or so Caucasian individuals from Russia, aged roughly 6 to 100 years, who were systemically healthy. Roughly 11 milliliters of peripheral blood were drawn from each donor into EDTA-treated Vacutainer tubes. Ficoll-Paque density-gradient centrifugation was used to isolate PBMCs, with at least 7 million obtained per sample. Total RNA was extracted from PBMCs with Trizol reagent, with at least 5.5 micrograms obtained per sample. For every donor, flow cytometry on a PBMC aliquot measured the percentage of naive CD45RAhigh/CD27high T cells. This clonotype was seen ten or more times. The antigen it recognizes is unknown. No base quality information exists; no much larger clone differs at one position.

This TCR derives from a woman older than 75 in good health. Sequences were obtained from blood. The sequence is built from TRBV2 and TRBJ1-2; 6 matching bases give a weak D call of TRBD1. DNA sequence: TGTGCCAGCAGTGGACAGGATAACTATGGCTACACCTTC. This encodes CASSGQDNYGYTF.